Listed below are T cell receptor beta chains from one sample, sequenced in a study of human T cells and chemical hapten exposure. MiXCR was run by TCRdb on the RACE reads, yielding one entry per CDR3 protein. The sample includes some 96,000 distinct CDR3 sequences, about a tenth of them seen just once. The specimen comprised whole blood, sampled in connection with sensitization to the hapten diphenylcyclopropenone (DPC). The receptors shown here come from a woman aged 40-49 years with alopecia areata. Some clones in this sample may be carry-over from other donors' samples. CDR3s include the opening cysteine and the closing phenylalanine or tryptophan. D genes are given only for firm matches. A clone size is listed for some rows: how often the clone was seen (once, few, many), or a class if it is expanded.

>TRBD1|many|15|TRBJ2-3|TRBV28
CASPPGQGGTDTQYF
TGTGCCAGCCCCCCGGGACAGGGGGGGACAGATACGCAGTATTTT
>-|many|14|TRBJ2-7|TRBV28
CASTLVGGPYEQYF
TGTGCCAGCACCCTCGTGGGGGGTCCCTACGAGCAGTACTTC
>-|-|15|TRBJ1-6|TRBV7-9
CASSPGRASNSPLHF
TGTGCCAGCAGCCCTGGTAGAGCCTCGAATTCACCCCTCCACTTT
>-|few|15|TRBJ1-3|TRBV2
CASRGGIAAGNTIYF
TGTGCCTCCCGGGGGGGGATAGCCGCTGGAAACACCATATATTTT
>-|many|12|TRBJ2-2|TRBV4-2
CASSREIGELFF
TGTGCCAGCAGCCGAGAGATCGGGGAGCTGTTTTTT
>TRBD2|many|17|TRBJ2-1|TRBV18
CASSPSLGSGIINEQFF
TGTGCCAGCTCACCTTCCTTAGGGAGCGGGATTATTAATGAGCAGTTCTTC
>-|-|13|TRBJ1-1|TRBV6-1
CASSEQGNTEAFF
TGTGCCAGCAGTGAACAGGGGAACACTGAAGCTTTCTTT
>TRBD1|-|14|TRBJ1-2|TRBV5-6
CASSFPGQDYGYTF
TGTGCCAGCAGCTTTCCCGGACAGGACTATGGCTACACCTTC
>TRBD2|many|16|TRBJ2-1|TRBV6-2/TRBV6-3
CASSPTVGTSANEQFF
TGTGCCAGCAGTCCCACAGTCGGGACTAGCGCAAATGAGCAGTTCTTC
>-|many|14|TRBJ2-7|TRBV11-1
CASSFTGGSYEQYF
TGTGCCAGCAGCTTTACGGGCGGCTCCTACGAGCAGTACTTC
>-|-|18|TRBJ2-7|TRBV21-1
CASSSGLAGGLYSYEQYF
TGTGCCAGCAGCTCAGGACTAGCGGGAGGGTTATACTCCTACGAGCAGTACTTC
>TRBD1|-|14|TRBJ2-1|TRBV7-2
CASSPNRQGYEQFF
TGTGCCAGCAGCCCAAATCGACAGGGGTATGAGCAGTTCTTC
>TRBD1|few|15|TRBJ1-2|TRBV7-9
CASSSGDRGRDGYTF
TGTGCCAGCAGCTCCGGGGACAGGGGCAGGGATGGCTACACCTTC
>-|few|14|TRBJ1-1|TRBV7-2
CASSPTAFGTEAFF
TGTGCCAGCAGCCCCACGGCGTTCGGCACTGAAGCTTTCTTT
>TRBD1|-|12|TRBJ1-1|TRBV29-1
CSVGQGKTEAFF
TGCAGCGTTGGACAGGGAAAGACTGAAGCTTTCTTT
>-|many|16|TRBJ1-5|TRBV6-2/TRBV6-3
CASSHSGTHSNQPQHF
TGTGCCAGCAGTCATTCGGGGACCCATAGCAATCAGCCCCAGCATTTT
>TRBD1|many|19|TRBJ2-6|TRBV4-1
CASSQDLGTGRSGANVLTF
TGCGCCAGCAGCCAAGATCTTGGGACAGGGAGATCTGGGGCCAACGTCCTGACTTTC
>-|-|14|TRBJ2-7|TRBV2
CASRGGGKGNEQYF
TGTGCCAGCAGAGGGGGGGGAAAGGGCAACGAGCAGTACTTC
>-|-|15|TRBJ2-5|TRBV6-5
CASSQLRLGKDTQYF
TGTGCCAGCAGTCAGTTACGGTTGGGGAAGGACACCCAGTACTTC
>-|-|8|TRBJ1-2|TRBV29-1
CSVGGYTF
TGCAGCGTAGGCGGCTACACCTTC
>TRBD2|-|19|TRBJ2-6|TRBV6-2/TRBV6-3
CASSYSWDYTFSGANVLTF
TGTGCCAGCAGTTACTCGTGGGACTATACCTTCTCTGGGGCCAACGTCCTGACTTTC
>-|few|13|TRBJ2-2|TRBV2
CASTWENTGELFF
TGTGCCAGTACTTGGGAAAACACCGGGGAGCTGTTTTTT
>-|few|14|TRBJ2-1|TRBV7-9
CARASGPSYNEQFF
TGTGCCAGGGCCTCAGGGCCGTCCTACAATGAGCAGTTCTTC
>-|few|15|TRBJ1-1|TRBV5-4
CASRPRPGGYTEAFF
TGTGCCAGCAGACCAAGACCTGGGGGCTACACTGAAGCTTTCTTT
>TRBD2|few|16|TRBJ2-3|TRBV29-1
CSVDFMSGRDTDTQYF
TGCAGCGTTGATTTCATGAGCGGGAGGGACACAGATACGCAGTATTTT
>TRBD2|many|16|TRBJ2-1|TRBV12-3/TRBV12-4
CASSPPGTSGRNEQFF
TGTGCCAGCAGTCCCCCCGGGACTAGCGGGAGGAATGAGCAGTTCTTC
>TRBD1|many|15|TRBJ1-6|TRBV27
CASSPLDRGNSPLHF
TGTGCCAGCAGTCCTCTGGACAGGGGAAATTCACCCCTCCACTTT
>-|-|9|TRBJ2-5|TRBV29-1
CSAGLGGDF
TGCAGCGCCGGACTAGGGGGAGACTTC
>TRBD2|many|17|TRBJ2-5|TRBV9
CASSVARTSGDQETQYF
TGTGCCAGCAGCGTAGCTCGGACTAGCGGAGACCAAGAGACCCAGTACTTC
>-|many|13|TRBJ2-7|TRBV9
CASSVEGFNEQYF
TGTGCCAGCAGCGTTGAGGGGTTCAACGAGCAGTACTTC
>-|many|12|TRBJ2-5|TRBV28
CASSSRYREVLF
TGTGCCAGCAGTTCCCGCTACAGGGAAGTTCTCTTC
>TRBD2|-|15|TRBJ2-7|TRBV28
CASSRSGTTSYEQYF
TGTGCCAGCAGTCGAAGCGGGACGACCTCCTACGAGCAGTACTTC
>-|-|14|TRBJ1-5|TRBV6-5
CASSREGCNQPQHF
TGTGCCAGCAGTCGGGAAGGGTGCAATCAGCCCCAGCATTTT
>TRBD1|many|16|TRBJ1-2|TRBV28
CASSPLRAGGSDGYTF
TGTGCCAGCAGTCCGCTCCGGGCAGGGGGGTCTGATGGCTACACCTTC
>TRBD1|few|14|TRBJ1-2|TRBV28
CASKLTGANYGYTF
TGTGCCAGCAAGCTCACAGGGGCTAACTATGGCTACACCTTC
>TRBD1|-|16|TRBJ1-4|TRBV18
CASSRLPGQDNEKLFF
TGTGCCAGCTCACGGCTCCCGGGACAGGACAATGAAAAACTGTTTTTT
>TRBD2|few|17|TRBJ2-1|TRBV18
CASSPLLGLAGDNEQFF
TGTGCCAGCTCACCACTTCTCGGACTAGCGGGAGACAATGAGCAGTTCTTC
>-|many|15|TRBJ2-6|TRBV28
CASSFQSSGANVLTF
TGTGCCAGCAGTTTCCAGTCCTCTGGGGCCAACGTCCTGACTTTC
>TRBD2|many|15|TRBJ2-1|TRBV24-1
CATSDLLAGGDEQFF
TGTGCCACCAGTGATTTGCTAGCGGGAGGGGATGAGCAGTTCTTC
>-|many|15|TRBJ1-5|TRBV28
CASSSGAAGNQPQHF
TGTGCCAGCAGTTCGGGGGCAGCGGGCAATCAGCCCCAGCATTTT
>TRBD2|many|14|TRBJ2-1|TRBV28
CASSLGGRYNEQFF
TGTGCCAGCAGTTTAGGCGGGAGATACAATGAGCAGTTCTTC
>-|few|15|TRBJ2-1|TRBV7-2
CASSLEVSVYNEQFF
TGTGCCAGCAGCTTAGAGGTATCGGTATACAATGAGCAGTTCTTC
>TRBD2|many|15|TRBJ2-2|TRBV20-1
CSARGAGTNTGELFF
TGCAGTGCTAGGGGAGCGGGGACGAACACCGGGGAGCTGTTTTTT
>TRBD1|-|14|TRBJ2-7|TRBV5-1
CASSLPTGNYEQYF
TGCGCCAGCAGCTTACCGACAGGGAACTACGAGCAGTACTTC
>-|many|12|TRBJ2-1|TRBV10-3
CAISDPDNEQFF
TGTGCCATCAGCGATCCTGACAATGAGCAGTTCTTC
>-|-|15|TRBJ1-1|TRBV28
CASSLYNSPGSEAFF
TGTGCCAGCAGTTTATATAACTCTCCTGGGAGTGAAGCTTTCTTT
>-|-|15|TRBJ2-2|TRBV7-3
CASSRIAANTGELFF
TGTGCCAGCAGTCGTATCGCGGCGAACACCGGGGAGCTGTTTTTT
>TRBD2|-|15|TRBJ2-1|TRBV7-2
CASSPSSGLDNEQFF
TGTGCCAGCAGCCCATCTAGCGGGTTGGACAATGAGCAGTTCTTC